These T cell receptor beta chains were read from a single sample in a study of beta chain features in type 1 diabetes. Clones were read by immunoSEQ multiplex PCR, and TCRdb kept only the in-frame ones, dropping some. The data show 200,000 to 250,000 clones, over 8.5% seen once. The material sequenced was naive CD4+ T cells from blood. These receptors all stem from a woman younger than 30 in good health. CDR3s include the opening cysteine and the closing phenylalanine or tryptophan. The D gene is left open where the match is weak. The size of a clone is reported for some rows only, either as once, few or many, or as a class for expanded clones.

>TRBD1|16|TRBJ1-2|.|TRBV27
CATVAVGQGADYGYTF
TGTGCCACCGTGGCTGTAGGGCAGGGGGCTGACTATGGCTACACCTTC
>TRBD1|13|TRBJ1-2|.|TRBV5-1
CASSSGQGAGYTF
TGCGCCAGCAGCTCCGGACAGGGGGCTGGCTACACCTTC
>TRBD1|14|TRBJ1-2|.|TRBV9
CASSVAPGGSGYTF
TGTGCCAGCAGCGTAGCCCCAGGGGGAAGCGGCTACACCTTC
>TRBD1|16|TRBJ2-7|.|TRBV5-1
CASSLYPGQGTYEQYF
TGCGCCAGCAGCTTGTACCCGGGACAGGGGACCTACGAGCAGTACTTC
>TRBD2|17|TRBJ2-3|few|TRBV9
CASSVDLAGGRKDTQYF
TGTGCCAGCAGCGTAGATCTCGCGGGGGGGCGGAAAGATACGCAGTATTTT
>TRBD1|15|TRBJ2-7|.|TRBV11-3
CASSPGQGSSYEQYF
TGTGCCAGCAGCCCTGGACAGGGCAGCTCCTACGAGCAGTACTTC
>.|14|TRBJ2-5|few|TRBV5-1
CASSSGAPGETQYF
TGCGCCAGCAGCTCAGGGGCCCCAGGGGAGACCCAGTACTTC
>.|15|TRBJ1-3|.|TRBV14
CASSRTETSGNTIYF
TGTGCCAGCAGCCGAACAGAGACCTCTGGAAACACCATATATTTT
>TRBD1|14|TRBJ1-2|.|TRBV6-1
CASSEAGQYYGYTF
TGTGCCAGCAGTGAGGCGGGACAGTACTATGGCTACACCTTC
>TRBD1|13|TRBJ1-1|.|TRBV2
CAGQQGALTEAFF
TGTGCCGGGCAGCAGGGGGCATTGACTGAAGCTTTCTTT
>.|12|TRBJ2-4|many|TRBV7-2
CASSTNRGIQYF
TGTGCCAGCAGCACTAACCGGGGCATTCAGTACTTC
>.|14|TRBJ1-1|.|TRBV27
CASSRGLWNTEAFF
TGTGCCAGCAGTAGGGGACTGTGGAACACTGAAGCTTTCTTT
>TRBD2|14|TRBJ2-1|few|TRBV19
CASSTAGGAHEQFF
TGTGCCAGTAGTACAGCCGGGGGGGCGCATGAGCAGTTCTTC
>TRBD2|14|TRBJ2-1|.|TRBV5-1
CASSLGLAGNEQFF
TGCGCCAGCAGCCTCGGACTAGCGGGAAATGAGCAGTTCTTC
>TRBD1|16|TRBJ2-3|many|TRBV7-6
CASSPLRDSGTDTQYF
TGTGCCAGCAGCCCTCTCCGGGACAGCGGCACAGATACGCAGTATTTT
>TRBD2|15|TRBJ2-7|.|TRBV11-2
CASSPERGRSYEQYF
TGTGCCAGCAGCCCGGAGCGGGGACGATCCTACGAGCAGTACTTC
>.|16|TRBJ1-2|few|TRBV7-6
CASSLAGTRQGYGYTF
TGTGCCAGCAGCTTAGCGGGCACACGTCAGGGCTATGGCTACACCTTC
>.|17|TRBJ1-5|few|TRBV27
CASSLWSRQGSNQPQHF
TGTGCCAGCAGTTTATGGTCCCGGCAGGGCAGCAATCAGCCCCAGCATTTT
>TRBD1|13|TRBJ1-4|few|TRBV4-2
CASSQAQGEKLFF
TGTGCCAGCAGCCAGGCACAGGGGGAAAAACTGTTTTTT
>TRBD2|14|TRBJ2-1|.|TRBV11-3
CASSFGGRRNEQFF
TGTGCCAGCAGCTTCGGCGGGAGACGAAATGAGCAGTTCTTC
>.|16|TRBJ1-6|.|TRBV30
CAWSGGGAGGHSPLHF
TGTGCCTGGAGTGGTGGAGGGGCCGGGGGGCATTCACCCCTCCACTTT
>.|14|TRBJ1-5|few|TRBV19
CASSIEYINQPQHF
TGTGCCAGTAGTATAGAGTACATCAATCAGCCCCAGCATTTT
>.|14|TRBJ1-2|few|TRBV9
CASSVAEANYGYTF
TGTGCCAGCAGCGTAGCAGAAGCTAACTATGGCTACACCTTC
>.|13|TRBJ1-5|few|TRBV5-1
CASSPRGGQPQHF
TGCGCCAGCAGCCCACGCGGCGGTCAGCCCCAGCATTTT
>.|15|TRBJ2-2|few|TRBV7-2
CASSSYGHRTGELFF
TGTGCCAGCAGCTCATACGGTCACCGCACCGGGGAGCTGTTTTTT
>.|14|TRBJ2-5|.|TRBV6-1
CASTQVINLETQYF
TGTGCCAGCACCCAGGTAATCAACCTGGAGACCCAGTACTTC
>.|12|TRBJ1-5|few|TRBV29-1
CSVQGRNQPQHF
TGCAGCGTCCAGGGTCGCAATCAGCCCCAGCATTTT
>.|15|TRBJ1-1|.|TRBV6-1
CASSEWAGGNTEAFF
TGTGCCAGCAGTGAATGGGCAGGAGGGAACACTGAAGCTTTCTTT
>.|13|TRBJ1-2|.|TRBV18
CASSPRGNYGYTF
TGTGCCAGCTCACCAAGGGGGAACTATGGCTACACCTTC
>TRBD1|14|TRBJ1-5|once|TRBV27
CASSKTGGNQPQHF
TGTGCCAGCAGTAAAACAGGGGGCAATCAGCCCCAGCATTTT
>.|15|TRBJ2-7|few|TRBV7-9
CASSSRGGTPYEQYF
TGTGCCAGCAGCTCAAGGGGTGGGACTCCCTACGAGCAGTACTTC
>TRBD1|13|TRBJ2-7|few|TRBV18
CASSPGDRNEQYF
TGTGCCAGCTCACCGGGGGACAGGAACGAGCAGTACTTC
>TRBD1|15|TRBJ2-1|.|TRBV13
CASSWDRSSYNEQFF
TGTGCCAGCAGCTGGGACAGGAGCTCCTACAATGAGCAGTTCTTC
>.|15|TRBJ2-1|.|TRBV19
CASKSGMTGYNEQFF
TGTGCCAGTAAAAGCGGGATGACAGGTTACAATGAGCAGTTCTTC
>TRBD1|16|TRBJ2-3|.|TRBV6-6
CASSPDRGDSTDTQYF
TGTGCCAGCAGTCCGGACAGGGGGGATAGCACAGATACGCAGTATTTT
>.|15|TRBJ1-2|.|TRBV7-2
CASSSILKDFYGYTF
TGTGCCAGCAGCTCGATTCTAAAAGACTTTTATGGCTACACCTTC
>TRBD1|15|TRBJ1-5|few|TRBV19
CASTSTGYGNQPQHF
TGTGCCAGTACCTCGACAGGGTACGGCAATCAGCCCCAGCATTTT
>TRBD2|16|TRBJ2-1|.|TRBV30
CAWTSGRAPVRNEQFF
TGTGCCTGGACTAGCGGGAGGGCCCCTGTTCGCAATGAGCAGTTCTTC
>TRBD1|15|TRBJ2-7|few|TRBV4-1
CASSQERQGAREQYF
TGCGCCAGCAGCCAAGAACGACAGGGGGCTCGGGAGCAGTACTTC
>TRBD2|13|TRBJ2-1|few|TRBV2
CASGGELWHEQFF
TGTGCCAGCGGGGGGGAGCTTTGGCATGAGCAGTTCTTC
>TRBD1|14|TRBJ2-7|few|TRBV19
CASSKDRGFNEQYF
TGTGCCAGTAGTAAGGACAGGGGGTTCAACGAGCAGTACTTC
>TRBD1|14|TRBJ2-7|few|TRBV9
CASSEQTGDYEQYF
TGTGCCAGCAGCGAACAGACAGGGGACTACGAGCAGTACTTC
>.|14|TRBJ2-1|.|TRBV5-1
CASSRKGGDNEQFF
TGCGCCAGCAGCAGAAAGGGGGGGGACAATGAGCAGTTCTTC
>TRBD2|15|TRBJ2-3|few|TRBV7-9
CASTERGRYTDTQYF
TGTGCCAGCACGGAGCGGGGGCGGTACACAGATACGCAGTATTTT
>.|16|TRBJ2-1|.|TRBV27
CASSPSGASSYNEQFF
TGTGCCAGCAGTCCCAGTGGGGCGAGCTCCTACAATGAGCAGTTCTTC
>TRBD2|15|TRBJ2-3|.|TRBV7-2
CASSPGLAGPDTQYF
TGTGCCAGCAGCCCGGGACTAGCGGGACCAGATACGCAGTATTTT
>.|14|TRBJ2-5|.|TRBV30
CAQSRGWGQETQYF
TGTGCCCAGAGCAGGGGTTGGGGCCAAGAGACCCAGTACTTC
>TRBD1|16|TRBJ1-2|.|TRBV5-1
CASSLHAGQGKYGYTF
TGCGCCAGCAGCCTTCACGCCGGACAGGGGAAGTATGGCTACACCTTC
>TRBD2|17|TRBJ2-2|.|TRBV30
CAWSVARAGMSTGELFF
TGTGCCTGGAGTGTGGCCCGAGCGGGAATGAGCACCGGGGAGCTGTTTTTT
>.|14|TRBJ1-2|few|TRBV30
CAWSVGGGSYGYTF
TGTGCCTGGAGTGTAGGGGGGGGTAGCTATGGCTACACCTTC
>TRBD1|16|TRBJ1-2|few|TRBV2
CASPLTIQDRGGGYTF
TGTGCCAGTCCCCTAACCATTCAAGACAGGGGAGGTGGCTACACCTTC
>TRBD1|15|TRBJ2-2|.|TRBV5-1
CASSGRTGGTGELFF
TGCGCCAGCAGCGGAAGGACAGGGGGGACCGGGGAGCTGTTTTTT
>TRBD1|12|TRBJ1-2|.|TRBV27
CARTGANYGYTF
TGTGCCAGAACAGGGGCTAACTATGGCTACACCTTC